This section outlines one T cell receptor (beta chain) sequence together with its context. What it binds is unknown. These data come from a study of T cell responses to AZD1222 COVID-19 vaccine. Study-wide findings and caveats: Spike as a whole was targeted by vaccine-associated CD4 TCRs, dominant at 160-218 and 743-854.

Here immunoSEQ multiplex PCR was the method, and the copy in TCRdb shows in-frame clones only, minus some. In the table there are 70,000 to 90,000 clones, 75% to 90% of which are singletons. With 5 bases clipped from V and 9 bases from J, the junction kept 9 bases outside the gene matches. CDR1 and CDR2 (germline): GTSNPN, SVGIG (reference sequence). The CDR3 spans 14 residues. The sequence was obtained from an adult in good health. The sequenced sample was peripheral blood, obtained on day 0 of AZD1222 vaccination. This rearrangement joins TRBV30 to TRBJ2-1; the match to TRBD2 covers 11 bases. CDR3: CAWVSGRANFEQFF. In DNA, the CDR3 is TGTGCCTGGGTTAGCGGGAGGGCCAATTTTGAGCAGTTCTTC.